Here is one TCR beta chain with its context. The sample originates from a study of blood T cell repertoires in COVID-19. Background on the study: Italy, Spain and the United States were the sources of the convalescent and acute COVID-19 samples. Sources were T cells, B-cell-depleted T cells, or PBMCs; the material itself was cDNA or gDNA.

Germline lookup yields CDR1 LNHDA and CDR2 SQIVND (reference sequence). With 3 bases removed from V and 1 base from J, the gap between germline ends came to 12 bases. The CDR3 is made up of 15 amino acids. Per the authors' pipeline: Nucleated cell number was recorded as an estimate derived from reference gene primer amplification. Generated by immunoSEQ multiplex PCR, the TCRdb table keeps only in-frame clones and is missing some. The V and J calls and clone size are taken from that table; D and trimming were inferred from the DNA. The top ten clones hold 4% to 6% of a sample with 100,000 to 130,000 clones, around 89% of them seen once.

The J gene is TRBJ1-1, the V gene TRBV19; D gene uncertain. The sample taken for sequencing was peripheral blood. The source is a man aged 35 to 55 with active or convalescent COVID-19. CDR3: CASSMYSRGNTEAFF. The DNA for the CDR3 is TGTGCCAGTAGTATGTACAGTCGTGGGAACACTGAAGCTTTCTTT. Complete variable domain (other parts from reference TRBV19 and TRBJ1-1): DGGITQSPKYLFRKEGQNVTLSCEQNLNHDAMYWYRQDPGQGLRLIYYSQIVNDFQKGDIAEGYSVSREKKESFPLTVTSAQKNPTAFYLCASSMYSRGNTEAFFGQGTRLTVV.